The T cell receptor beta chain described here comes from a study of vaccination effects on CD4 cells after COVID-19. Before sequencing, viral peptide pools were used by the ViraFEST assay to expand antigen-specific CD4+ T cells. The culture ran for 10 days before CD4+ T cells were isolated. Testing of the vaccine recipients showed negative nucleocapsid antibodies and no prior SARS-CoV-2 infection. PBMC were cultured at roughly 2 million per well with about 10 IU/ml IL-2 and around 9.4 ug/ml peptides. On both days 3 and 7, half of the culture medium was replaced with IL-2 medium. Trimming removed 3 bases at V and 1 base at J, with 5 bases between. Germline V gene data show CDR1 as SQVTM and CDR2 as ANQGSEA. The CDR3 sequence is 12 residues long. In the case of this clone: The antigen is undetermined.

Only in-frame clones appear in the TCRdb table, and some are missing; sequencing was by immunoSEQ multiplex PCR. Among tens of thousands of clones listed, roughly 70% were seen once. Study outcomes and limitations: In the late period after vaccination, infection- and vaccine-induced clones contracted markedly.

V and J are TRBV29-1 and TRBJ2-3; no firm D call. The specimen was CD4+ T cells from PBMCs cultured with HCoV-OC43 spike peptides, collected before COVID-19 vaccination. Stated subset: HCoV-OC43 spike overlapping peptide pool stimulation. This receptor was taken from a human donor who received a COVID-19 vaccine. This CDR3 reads CSVDRGTDTQYF. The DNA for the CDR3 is TGCAGCGTTGATAGAGGCACAGATACGCAGTATTTT.